One sample yielded the 25 T cell receptor beta chains listed below, sequenced in a study of cytomegalovirus exposure and HLA in healthy donors. The primer mix had 60 Vbeta and 13 Jbeta primers. The protocol was immunoSEQ multiplex PCR, while the TCRdb copy is restricted to in-frame clones and leaves out a portion. Of about 120,000 clones detected, approximately 78% appear once; the ten largest clones hold about 1.8%. Sequencing was performed on PBMCs. These receptors came from a man aged 35 to 55 in good health and CMV-seronegative.

A few counts support this clone. This rearrangement joins TRBV5-1 to TRBJ1-2; D is possibly TRBD1 (6 bases). Germline CDR1 reads SGHRS; CDR2 reads YFSETQ. The CDR3 is made up of 15 amino acids. Trimming stripped 0 bases from V and 3 bases from J, with 12 bases between. CDR3 DNA: TGCGCCAGCAGCTTGGCCCCGGACAGTTACTATGGCTACACCTTC. Translation gives CASSLAPDSYYGYTF.

This clone was detected once. This chain joins TRBV18 and TRBJ2-1; 9 bases are shared with TRBD2. Germline V gene data show CDR1 as KGHSH and CDR2 as LQKENI. V was clipped by 2 bases and J by 4 bases; unmatched bases: 3. The CDR3 runs to 15 residues. The CDR3 DNA reads as TGTGCCAGCTCACCATTTAGCGGGGGTTACAATGAGCAGTTCTTC. The encoded protein is CASSPFSGGYNEQFF.

The chain joins TRBV19 to TRBJ2-2; no clear D. The V end was cut by 4 bases, the J end by 1 base, with 10 bases between. The germline V gene has CDR1 LNHDA and CDR2 SQIVND (reference sequence). The CDR3 sequence is 15 residues long. The chain's CDR3 is CASSRDQLNTGELFF. CDR3 coding DNA: TGTGCCAGTAGTAGAGATCAGTTGAACACCGGGGAGCTGTTTTTT.

For the CDR3, the DNA is TGCGCCAGCAGCTTGGACGGACAGGCGGTGAACACTGAAGCTTTCTTT. This gives the protein CASSLDGQAVNTEAFF. The chain carries TRBV5-1 and TRBJ1-1; 7 nucleotides agree with TRBD1. The germline gives CDR1 SGHRS, CDR2 YFSETQ. V shed 0 bases and J 0 bases; nucleotides not matched to a gene: 5. The CDR3 loop spans 16 amino acids.

The chain employs TRBV6-4 and TRBJ1-2; 10 bases are a match to TRBD1. Germline CDR1 MRHNA, CDR2 SNTAGT. This CDR3 is 15 amino acids long. V was clipped by 2 bases and J by 2 bases; unmatched bases: 2. The CDR3 here is CASSDPGQGNYGYTF. CDR3 nucleotides: TGTGCCAGCAGTGACCCGGGACAGGGGAACTATGGCTACACCTTC.

Comments on this clone: Other DNA sequences in this sample translate to the same CDR3. The rearrangement joins TRBV6-5 to TRBJ1-2; the D is unclear. This CDR3 has 16 residues. Germline assignment: CDR1 MNHEY and CDR2 SVGAGI. Trimming pared 0 bases from V and 6 bases from J, leaving 17 bases between. The CDR3 here is CASSYSTQWTGDGYTF. The CDR3 coding sequence is TGTGCCAGCAGTTACTCGACCCAATGGACGGGAGATGGCTACACCTTC.

This clone has only a few counts. The chain uses TRBV30 and TRBJ1-4, with 10 bases that match TRBD1. This CDR3 region has 15 residues. The V and J ends lost 0 bases and 7 bases, in that order; junction bases with no gene match: 5. CDR1 is GTSNPN and CDR2 is SVGIG in the germline V gene (reference sequence). In DNA form, the CDR3 reads TGTGCCTGGAGTGTCAAGACAGGGGGCGGTGAAAAACTGTTTTTT. Its protein is CAWSVKTGGGEKLFF.

This chain links TRBV19 with TRBJ1-1, with 10 positions matching TRBD1. The J segment lost 4 bases and the V segment lost 5 bases, leaving 7 bases of the junction unmatched. CDR3 length: 15 amino acids. Germline CDR1 reads LNHDA; CDR2 reads SQIVND (reference sequence). The CDR3 DNA follows: TGTGCCAGTAGTCCCGGAGGGACAGGGGCCACTGAAGCTTTCTTT. Its protein is CASSPGGTGATEAFF.

This clone appeared a few times. This chain links TRBV4-2 with TRBJ2-1; 8 nucleotides align to TRBD2. The CDR3 sequence is 16 residues long. V dropped 5 bases and J dropped 2; count of bases not matched to a gene: 8. Germline V gene sequence: CDR1 LGHNA, CDR2 YNFKEQ. DNA for the CDR3: TGTGCCAGCAGCTCCGTAACTAGCGGAGCCTACAATGAGCAGTTCTTC. Amino acids: CASSSVTSGAYNEQFF.

The chain recombines TRBV11-3 with TRBJ2-1; tentative D call: TRBD1 (5 bases). The germline CDR1 and CDR2 sequences are SGHNT and YENEEA. This CDR3 comprises 17 residues. Trimming left V 1 base short and J 7 bases short, with 20 bases between. CDR3 sequence (DNA): TGTGCCAGCAGCTTAGGTATCAGGGAAGGAGTGGGAAATGAGCAGTTCTTC. It specifies CASSLGIREGVGNEQFF.

V gene TRBV4-1 combines with J gene TRBJ2-3; TRBD2 might be the D (6 bases). The CDR3 runs 17 residues. Germline V CDR1 and CDR2: MGHRA, YSYEKL. V was clipped by 3 bases and J by 1 base, with 17 bases between them. DNA of the CDR3: TGCGCCAGCAGCCAGCTTTGGGGGGTCTCCGGCACAGATACGCAGTATTTT. Its protein is CASSQLWGVSGTDTQYF.

The chain employs TRBV4-2 and TRBJ2-7, with D possibly TRBD1 on 6 matching bases. The CDR3 extends over 15 amino acids. CDR1 LGHNA and CDR2 YNFKEQ come from the germline V gene. The V end was cut by 4 bases, the J end by 0 bases, with 13 bases between. This CDR3 is CASSPRTVNSYEQYF. The CDR3 bases are TGTGCCAGCAGCCCCCGGACAGTTAACTCCTACGAGCAGTACTTC.

The chain's CDR3 is CAGLKGGITDTQYF. The DNA for the CDR3 is TGCGCCGGGCTTAAAGGGGGTATAACAGATACGCAGTATTTT. The V and J genes are TRBV10-1 and TRBJ2-3; the D gene is possibly TRBD1 (6 bases). Germline-derived CDR1 and CDR2 are WNHNN and SYGVQD (reference sequence). The CDR3 totals 14 residues. Between the trimmed V and J ends, which lost 11 bases and 3 bases, there was a span of 18 bases.

The rearrangement joins TRBV30 to TRBJ1-1; D remains unclear. CDR1 GTSNPN and CDR2 SVGIG come from the germline V gene (reference sequence). The CDR3 runs 14 residues. Trimming cost V 2 bases and J 4 bases, with 14 bases left between them. The CDR3 DNA reads as TGTGCCTGGAGTCCCCCGAGGTTTTCCACTGAAGCTTTCTTT. Translation gives CAWSPPRFSTEAFF.

The V and J genes are TRBV18 and TRBJ2-5; D is perhaps TRBD2 (6 bases). Judging by the DNA end, TRBJ2-7 fits better; the J call may be wrong. There are 15 residues in the CDR3. CDR1 is KGHSH and CDR2 is LQKENI in the germline V gene. CDR3: CASSGLWRVGDEQYF. In nucleotides, the CDR3 is TGTGCCAGCTCAGGTTTGTGGAGGGTGGGCGACGAGCAGTACTTC.

This chain joins TRBV9 and TRBJ2-7; possible D gene TRBD1, 5 bases. The germline CDR1 and CDR2 sequences are SGDLS and YYNGEE. The germline V and J ends were trimmed by 0 bases and 3 bases, with 10 bases remaining between them. The CDR3 contains 14 residues. DNA of the CDR3: TGTGCCAGCAGCGTAGGGACAAGATACTACGAGCAGTACTTC. This encodes CASSVGTRYYEQYF.

Only a few counts were recorded for this clone. Within the sample, other DNA sequences also encode this same CDR3. The V gene is TRBV19, the J gene TRBJ2-7; TRBD2 matches 8 bases. The junction had 2 bases not matched to a gene; V was cut back by 6 bases and J by 4 bases. The CDR3 spans 12 residues. Germline V gene sequence: CDR1 LNHDA, CDR2 SQIVND (reference sequence). CDR3 residues: CASSSGGYEQYF. The CDR3 region has the DNA TGTGCCAGTAGCAGCGGGGGTTACGAGCAGTACTTC.

In regard to this clone: At one end, the junction sequence differs from germline, possibly due to a read error. CDR3 DNA: TGTGCCAGCAGTTACTCCCCCGGGAAGCAATCAGCCCCAGCATTT. Translated, it gives CASSYSPGKQSAPAF. V gene TRBV6-6 combines with J gene TRBJ1-5; no definite D call. Germline loops: CDR1 MNHNY, CDR2 SVGAGI (reference sequence). This CDR3 comprises 15 residues.

The CDR3 region has the DNA TGTGCCAGCAGTCCGACTCCCGGGACAGGGGGGACCCTTTATTATGGCTACACCTTC. Amino acid sequence: CASSPTPGTGGTLYYGYTF. This rearrangement joins TRBV27 to TRBJ1-2; 11 bases line up with TRBD1. CDR1 and CDR2 from the germline V gene are MNHEY and SMNVEV (reference sequence). The CDR3 covers 19 residues. Unmatched junction bases numbered 19, after V lost 5 bases and J lost 5 bases.

The chain carries TRBV2 and TRBJ1-1; D gene ambiguous. The germline gives CDR1 SNHLY, CDR2 FYNNEI. CDR3 size: 14 residues. V shed 1 base and J shed 0 bases, with 6 bases lying between them. As DNA, the CDR3 is TGTGCCAGCAGTGAAGGCGGCATGAACACTGAAGCTTTCTTT. Its translation: CASSEGGMNTEAFF.

V is TRBV19 and J is TRBJ1-5, with TRBD1 matching 7 bases. This CDR3 comprises 18 residues. CDR1 and CDR2 from the germline V gene are LNHDA and SQIVND (reference sequence). Germline trimming cut 3 bases from V and 0 bases from J; bases unmatched to any gene: 11. Here the CDR3 reads CASSIGAGGGNSNQPQHF. The CDR3 bases are TGTGCCAGTAGTATCGGGGCAGGGGGTGGAAATAGCAATCAGCCCCAGCATTTT.

This chain connects TRBV18 to TRBJ1-2, with no clear D. CDR3 size: 14 residues. Germline values: CDR1 KGHSH, CDR2 LQKENI. V was shortened by 2 bases and J by 2 bases, with 9 bases between the two germline ends. CDR3 sequence: CASSPASENYGYTF. The CDR3 DNA is TGTGCCAGCTCACCAGCGTCCGAAAACTATGGCTACACCTTC. Full variable domain (rest looked up from reference TRBV18 and TRBJ1-2): NAGVMQNPRHLVRRRGQEARLRCSPMKGHSHVYWYRQLPEEGLKFMVYLQKENIIDESGMPKERFSAEFPKEGPSILRIQQVVRGDSAAYFCASSPASENYGYTFGSGTRLTVV.

The chain is built from TRBV19 and TRBJ1-2, with a possible D match to TRBD1 (5 bases). This CDR3 comprises 15 residues. The V gene lost 4 bases and the J gene lost 5 bases, with 17 bases spanning the gap. Per the germline V gene, CDR1 is LNHDA and CDR2 is SQIVND (reference sequence). Written as DNA, the CDR3 is TGTGCCAGTAGTAACCTACCCCTAAGGGGATATGGCTACACCTTC. Translation gives CASSNLPLRGYGYTF.

The rearrangement uses TRBV11-2 and TRBJ2-7; D is perhaps TRBD2 (5 bases). This CDR3 is 13 amino acids long. CDR1 SGHAT and CDR2 FQNNGV come from the germline V gene. With 2 bases removed from V and 7 bases from J, the gap between germline ends came to 12 bases. The CDR3 nucleotides read TGTGCCAGCAGCTTATCAGAGGGCCTGGAGCAGTACTTC. It codes for CASSLSEGLEQYF.

The V gene is TRBV9, the J gene TRBJ1-3; D is uncertain. Trimming removed 5 bases at V and 0 bases at J, with 6 bases between. Germline V lookup: CDR1 SGDLS, CDR2 YYNGEE. This CDR3 spans 13 amino acids. CDR3 amino acids: CASSPYSGNTIYF. The CDR3 nucleotides are TGTGCCAGCAGTCCCTACTCTGGAAACACCATATATTTT.